This T cell receptor beta chain was recorded in a study of cytomegalovirus exposure and HLA in healthy donors. Healthy donors of bone marrow made up the group. Germline-derived CDR1 and CDR2 are LGHNA and YSLEER. J was trimmed by 8 bases and V by 4 bases; bases with no gene match: 11. The CDR3 length is 16 residues. This clone occurred once. PCR used 60 Vbeta primers and 13 Jbeta primers. The table came from immunoSEQ multiplex PCR; TCRdb's copy has only in-frame clones and leaves some out. Of some 160,000 clones listed, around three quarters are singletons. The chain joins TRBV4-3 to TRBJ1-6; 7 bases map to TRBD1. The specimen sequenced was PBMCs. The sequence came from a woman in her 30s in good health and CMV-seronegative. DNA of the CDR3: TGCGCCAGCAGCCGACAAGGACAGGTCCCGGATTCACCCCTCCACTTT. It codes for CASSRQGQVPDSPLHF.